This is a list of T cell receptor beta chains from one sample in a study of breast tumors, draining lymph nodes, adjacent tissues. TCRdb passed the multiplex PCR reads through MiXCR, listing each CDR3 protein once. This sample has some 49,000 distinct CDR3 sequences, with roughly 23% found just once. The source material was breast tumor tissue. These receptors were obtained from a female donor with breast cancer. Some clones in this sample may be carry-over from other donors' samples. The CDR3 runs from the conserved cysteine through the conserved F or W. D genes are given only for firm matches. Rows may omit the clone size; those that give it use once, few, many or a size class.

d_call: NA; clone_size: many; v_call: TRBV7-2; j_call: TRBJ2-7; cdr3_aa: CASSLTWASTYEQYF; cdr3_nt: TGTGCCAGCAGCTTAACGTGGGCCAGTACCTACGAGCAGTACTTC
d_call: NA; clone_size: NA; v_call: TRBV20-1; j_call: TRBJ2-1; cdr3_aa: CSASMAVNNEQFF; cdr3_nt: TGCAGTGCTAGTATGGCGGTAAACAATGAGCAGTTCTTC
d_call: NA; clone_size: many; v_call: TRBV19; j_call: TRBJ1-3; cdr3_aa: CASSIGSPGNTIYF; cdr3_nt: TGTGCCAGTAGTATCGGCAGCCCTGGAAACACCATATATTTT
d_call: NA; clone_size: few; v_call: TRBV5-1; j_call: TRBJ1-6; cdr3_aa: CASSLALQGNSPLHF; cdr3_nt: TGCGCCAGCAGCTTGGCCCTCCAGGGGAATTCACCCCTCCACTTT
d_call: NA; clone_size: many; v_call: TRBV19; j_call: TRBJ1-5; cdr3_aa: CASRNPREGGNQPQHF; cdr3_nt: TGTGCCAGTAGGAACCCCAGGGAAGGCGGCAATCAGCCCCAGCATTTT
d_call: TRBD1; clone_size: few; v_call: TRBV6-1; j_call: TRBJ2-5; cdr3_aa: CASSSTGVGGETQYF; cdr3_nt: TGTGCCAGCAGCTCGACAGGGGTTGGGGGGGAGACCCAGTACTTC
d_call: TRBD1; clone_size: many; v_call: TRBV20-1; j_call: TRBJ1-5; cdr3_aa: CSALRGTGNQPQHF; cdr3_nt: TGCAGTGCCTTACGGGGGACAGGGAATCAGCCCCAGCATTTT
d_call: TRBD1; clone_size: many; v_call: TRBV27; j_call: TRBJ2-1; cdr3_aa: CASRPRDRPYNEQFF; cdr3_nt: TGTGCCAGCAGACCCCGGGACAGACCCTACAATGAGCAGTTCTTC
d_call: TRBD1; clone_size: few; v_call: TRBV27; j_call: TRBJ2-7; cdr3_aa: CASSRDRSTYEQYF; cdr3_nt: TGTGCCAGCAGCCGGGACAGGTCCACCTACGAGCAGTACTTC
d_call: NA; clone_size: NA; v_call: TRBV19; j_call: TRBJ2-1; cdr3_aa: CACSLQSSYNEQFF; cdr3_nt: TGTGCCTGTAGTTTGCAGAGCTCCTACAATGAGCAGTTCTTC
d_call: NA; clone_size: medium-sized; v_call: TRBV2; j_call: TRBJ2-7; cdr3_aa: CASSEIGELYEQYF; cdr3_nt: TGTGCCAGCAGTGAGATCGGGGAGCTCTACGAGCAGTACTTC
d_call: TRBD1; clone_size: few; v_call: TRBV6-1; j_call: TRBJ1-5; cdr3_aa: CASSKAPGQGNQPQHF; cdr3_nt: TGTGCCAGCAGTAAGGCCCCGGGACAGGGAAATCAGCCCCAGCATTTT
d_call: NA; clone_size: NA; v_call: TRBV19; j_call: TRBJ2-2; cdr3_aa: CASMRDVGELFF; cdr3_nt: TGTGCCAGTATGCGGGACGTGGGGGAGCTGTTTTTT
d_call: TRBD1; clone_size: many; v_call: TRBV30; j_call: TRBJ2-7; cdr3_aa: CAWNTPGQGAYEQYF; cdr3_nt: TGTGCCTGGAATACCCCGGGACAGGGGGCATACGAGCAGTACTTC
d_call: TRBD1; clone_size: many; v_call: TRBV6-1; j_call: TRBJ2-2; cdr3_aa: CAYRGTGELFF; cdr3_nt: TGTGCCTACAGGGGGACCGGGGAGCTGTTTTTT
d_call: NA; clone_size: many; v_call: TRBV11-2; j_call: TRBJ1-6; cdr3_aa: CASRGGGRLNNSPLHF; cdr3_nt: TGTGCCAGCAGGGGGGGGGGCAGGTTAAATAATTCACCCCTCCACTTT
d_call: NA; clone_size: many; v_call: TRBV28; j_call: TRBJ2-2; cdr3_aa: CASSVYTGTGELFF; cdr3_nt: TGTGCCAGCAGTGTCTACACGGGCACCGGGGAGCTGTTTTTT
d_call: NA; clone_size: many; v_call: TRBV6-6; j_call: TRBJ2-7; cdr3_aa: CASSLTTNYEQYF; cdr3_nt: TGTGCCAGCAGCCTCACGACTAACTACGAGCAGTACTTC
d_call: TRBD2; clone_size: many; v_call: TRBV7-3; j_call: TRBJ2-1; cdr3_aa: CASSLSASGRSNEQFF; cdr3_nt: TGTGCCAGCAGCTTATCGGCTAGCGGGAGAAGCAATGAGCAGTTCTTC
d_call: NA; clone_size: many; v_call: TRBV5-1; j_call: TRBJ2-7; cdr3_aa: CASSPAPKVHEQYF; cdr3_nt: TGCGCCAGCAGCCCCGCCCCGAAGGTCCACGAGCAGTACTTC
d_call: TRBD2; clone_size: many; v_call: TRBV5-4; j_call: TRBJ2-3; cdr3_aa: CASSRPTSGSTDTQYF; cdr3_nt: TGTGCCAGCAGCAGACCGACTAGCGGGAGTACAGATACGCAGTATTTT
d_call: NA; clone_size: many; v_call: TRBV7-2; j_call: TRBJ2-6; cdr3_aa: CASSLPTHRVAGTSGANVLTF; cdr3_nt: TGTGCCAGCAGCCTCCCCACTCACAGGGTAGCGGGTACCTCTGGGGCCAACGTCCTGACTTTC
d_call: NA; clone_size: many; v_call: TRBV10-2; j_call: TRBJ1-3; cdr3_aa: CASSERQTGNTIYF; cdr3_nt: TGCGCCAGCAGTGAGCGCCAAACTGGAAACACCATATATTTT
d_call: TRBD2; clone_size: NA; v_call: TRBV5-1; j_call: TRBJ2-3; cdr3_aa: CASSRDYTTDTQYF; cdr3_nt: TGCGCCAGCAGCCGGGACTACACCACAGATACGCAGTATTTT
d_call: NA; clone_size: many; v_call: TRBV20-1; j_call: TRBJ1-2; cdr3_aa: CSASPSSGEGYTF; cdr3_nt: TGCAGTGCTAGCCCCAGCAGTGGCGAAGGCTACACCTTC
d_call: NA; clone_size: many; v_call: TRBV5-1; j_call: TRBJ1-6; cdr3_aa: CASSLGGSYNSPLHF; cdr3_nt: TGCGCCAGCAGCTTGGGGGGCTCCTATAATTCACCCCTCCACTTT
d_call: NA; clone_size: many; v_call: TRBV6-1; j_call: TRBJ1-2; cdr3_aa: CATPVNSGGYGYTF; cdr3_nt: TGTGCCACCCCTGTGAACTCCGGCGGCTATGGCTACACCTTC
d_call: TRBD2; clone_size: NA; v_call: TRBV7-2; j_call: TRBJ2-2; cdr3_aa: CASSFGLAGELFF; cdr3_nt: TGTGCCAGCAGCTTCGGACTAGCCGGGGAGCTGTTTTTT
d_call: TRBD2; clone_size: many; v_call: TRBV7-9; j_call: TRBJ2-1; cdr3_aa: CASSPPGLAANNEQFF; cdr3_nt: TGTGCCAGCAGCCCTCCTGGACTAGCGGCAAACAATGAGCAGTTCTTC
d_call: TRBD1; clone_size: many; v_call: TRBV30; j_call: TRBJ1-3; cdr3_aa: CAWSIAGGARGNTIYF; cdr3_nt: TGTGCCTGGAGTATCGCAGGGGGCGCACGCGGAAACACCATATATTTT
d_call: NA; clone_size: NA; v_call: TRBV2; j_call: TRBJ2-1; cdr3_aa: CASSVANNEQFF; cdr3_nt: TGTGCCAGCAGTGTAGCCAACAATGAGCAGTTCTTC
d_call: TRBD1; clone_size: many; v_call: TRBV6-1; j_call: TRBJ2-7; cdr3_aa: CASSGGQPHSYEQYF; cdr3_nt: TGTGCCAGCAGTGGGGGACAGCCTCACTCCTACGAGCAGTACTTC
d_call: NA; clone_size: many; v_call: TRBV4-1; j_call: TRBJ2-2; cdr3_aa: CASSQVSAGTGELFF; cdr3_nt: TGCGCCAGCAGCCAAGTCTCCGCAGGGACCGGGGAGCTGTTTTTT
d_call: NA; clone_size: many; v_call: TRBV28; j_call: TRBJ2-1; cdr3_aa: CASSFTGPNEQFF; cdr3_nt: TGTGCCAGCAGTTTCACCGGGCCCAATGAGCAGTTCTTC
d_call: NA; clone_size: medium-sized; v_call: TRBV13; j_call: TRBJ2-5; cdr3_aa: CASSLRPYSNQETQYF; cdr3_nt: TGTGCCAGCAGCTTACGACCCTACTCCAACCAAGAGACCCAGTACTTC
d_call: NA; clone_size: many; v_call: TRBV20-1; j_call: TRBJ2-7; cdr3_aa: CSASEGGYEQYF; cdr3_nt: TGCAGTGCTAGTGAGGGGGGCTACGAGCAGTACTTC
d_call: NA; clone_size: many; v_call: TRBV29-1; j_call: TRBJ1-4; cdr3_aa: CSVHLPVAWGEKLFF; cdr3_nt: TGCAGCGTTCATCTCCCGGTGGCATGGGGGGAAAAACTGTTTTTT
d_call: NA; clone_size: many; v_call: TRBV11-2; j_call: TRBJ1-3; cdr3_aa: CASSLSSSAGNTIYF; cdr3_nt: TGTGCCAGCAGCTTAAGTTCTTCTGCTGGAAACACCATATATTTT
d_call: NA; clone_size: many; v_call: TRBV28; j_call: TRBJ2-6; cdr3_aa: CASSQYSGANVLTF; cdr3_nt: TGTGCCAGCAGCCAATACTCTGGGGCCAACGTCCTGACTTTC
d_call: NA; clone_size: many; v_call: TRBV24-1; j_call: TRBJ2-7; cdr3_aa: CATSDNRGSPYEQYF; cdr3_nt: TGTGCCACCAGTGATAACCGAGGGAGCCCCTACGAGCAGTACTTC
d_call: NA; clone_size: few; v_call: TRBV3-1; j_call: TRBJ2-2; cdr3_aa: CASSHLRDPLGTGELFF; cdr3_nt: TGTGCCAGCAGCCACCTCCGGGATCCCCTCGGGACCGGGGAGCTGTTTTTT
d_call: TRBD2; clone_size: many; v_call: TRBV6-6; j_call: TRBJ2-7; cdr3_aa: CASSSASGGPLDEQYF; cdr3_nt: TGTGCCAGCAGTTCCGCTAGCGGGGGGCCCCTAGACGAGCAGTACTTC
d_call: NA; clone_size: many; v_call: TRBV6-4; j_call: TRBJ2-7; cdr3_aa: CASSATESSYEQYF; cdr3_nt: TGTGCCAGCAGTGCGACAGAAAGCTCCTACGAGCAGTACTTC
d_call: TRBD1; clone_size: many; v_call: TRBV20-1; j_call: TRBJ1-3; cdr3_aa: CSAKAGGEAGNTIYF; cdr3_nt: TGCAGTGCTAAGGCAGGGGGCGAAGCTGGAAACACCATATATTTT
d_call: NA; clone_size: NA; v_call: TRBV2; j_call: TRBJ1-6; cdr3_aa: CASGREGRNSPLHF; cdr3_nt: TGTGCCAGCGGACGCGAGGGGCGGAATTCACCCCTCCACTTT
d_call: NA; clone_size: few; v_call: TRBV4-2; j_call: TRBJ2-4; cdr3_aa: CASSQDSGAGNIQYF; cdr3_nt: TGTGCCAGCAGCCAAGATTCCGGAGCGGGAAACATTCAGTACTTC
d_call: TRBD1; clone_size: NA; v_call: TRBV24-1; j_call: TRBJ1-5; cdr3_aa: CATSDFPGGAYQPQHF; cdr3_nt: TGTGCCACCAGTGATTTCCCAGGGGGGGCCTATCAGCCCCAGCATTTT
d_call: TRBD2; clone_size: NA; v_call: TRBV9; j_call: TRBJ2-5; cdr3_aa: CASSVGGSQETQYF; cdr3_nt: TGTGCCAGCAGCGTAGGCGGGAGTCAAGAGACCCAGTACTTC